This TCR beta chain was sequenced in a study of cytomegalovirus exposure and HLA in healthy donors. The CDR3 sequence is 14 residues long. Germline V gene data show CDR1 as SGHRS and CDR2 as YFSETQ. Trimming removed 4 bases at V and 1 base at J, with 11 bases between. The table lists this clone with a few counts. The antigen remains undetermined. General study points: Among immune exposure information, only CMV serostatus was available. Presence/absence analyses took donor sequencing depth as roughly uniform.

Use of 60 Vbeta and 13 Jbeta primers characterized the PCR. Produced via immunoSEQ multiplex PCR; TCRdb's table is partial and in-frame only. The table includes 150,000 to 200,000 clones, about nine tenths detected once. This chain uses TRBV5-1 with TRBJ1-1; no reliable D call. This clonotype was sampled from a boy younger than 10 in good health and CMV-seronegative. Sequencing was done on a sample of PBMCs. The CDR3 nucleotides are TGCGCCAGCAGCCGAGGGTCGGGGAACACTGAAGCTTTCTTT. It encodes CASSRGSGNTEAFF. The variable domain in full, completed from reference TRBV5-1 and TRBJ1-1, reads KAGVTQTPRYLIKTRGQQVTLSCSPISGHRSVSWYQQTPGQGLQFLFEYFSETQRNKGNFPGRFSGRQFSNSRSEMNVSTLELGDSALYLCASSRGSGNTEAFFGQGTRLTVV.